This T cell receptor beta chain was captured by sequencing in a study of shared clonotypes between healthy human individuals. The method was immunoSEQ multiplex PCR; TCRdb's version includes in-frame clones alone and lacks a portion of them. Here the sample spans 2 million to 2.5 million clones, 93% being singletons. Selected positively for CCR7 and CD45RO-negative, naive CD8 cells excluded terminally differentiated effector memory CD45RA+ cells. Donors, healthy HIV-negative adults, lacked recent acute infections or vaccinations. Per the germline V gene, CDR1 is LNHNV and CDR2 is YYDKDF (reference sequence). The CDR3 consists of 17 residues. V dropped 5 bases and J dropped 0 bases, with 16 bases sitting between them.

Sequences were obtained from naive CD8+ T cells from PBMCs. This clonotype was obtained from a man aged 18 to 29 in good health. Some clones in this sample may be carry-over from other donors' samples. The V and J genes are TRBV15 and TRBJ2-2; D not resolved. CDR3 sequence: CATSPERWEANTGELFF. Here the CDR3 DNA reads TGTGCCACCAGCCCAGAGAGATGGGAAGCGAACACCGGGGAGCTGTTTTTT.